The 18 T cell receptor beta chains below all came from one sample that was sequenced in a study. MiXCR, applied by TCRdb to the 5' RACE reads, yields one record per CDR3 protein. The sample has tens of thousands of distinct CDR3 sequences, 25% to 30% seen once. What was sequenced was naive CD4+ T cells sorted from blood. Regarding subset: naive CD4+ T cells, CD4+CD45RA+CD25-. These receptors came from a female donor with breast cancer.

In its sample, this clonotype was seen a few times. V usage is TRBV24-1 and J usage is TRBJ2-2; 10 nucleotides agree with TRBD1. CDR3 length equals 16 residues. CDR1 is KGHDR and CDR2 is SFDVKD in the germline V gene. Trimming took 2 bases from V and 4 from J; bases not matched to a gene: 3. The CDR3: CATSDSGTGVTGELFF. The CDR3 coding sequence is TGTGCCACCAGTGATTCCGGGACAGGGGTCACCGGGGAGCTGTTTTTT.

This clonotype was seen a few times. The gene calls are TRBV6-1 and TRBJ2-4; 9 bases line up with TRBD1. The CDR3 spans 19 residues. From germline, CDR1 is MNHNS and CDR2 SASEGT. The V gene end was trimmed by 2 bases and the J gene end by 4 bases; junction bases not matched to a gene: 15. The CDR3 here is CASSERLGGQGVSKNIQYF. CDR3 nucleotides: TGTGCCAGCAGTGAAAGGTTGGGGGGACAGGGAGTGTCAAAAAACATTCAGTACTTC.

The table lists this clonotype with a few counts. This chain uses TRBV7-2 with TRBJ2-1, with 7 bases that match TRBD2. The CDR3 is 14 amino acids. Germline values: CDR1 SGHTA, CDR2 FQGNSA. Germline trimming cut 9 bases from V and 7 bases from J; bases unmatched to any gene: 12. The CDR3 sequence: CASRSGTGGNEQFF. CDR3 DNA: TGTGCCAGTCGGAGCGGGACTGGGGGGAATGAGCAGTTCTTC.

This clonotype was counted a single time. This sequence joins TRBV7-9 and TRBJ1-4; D is unresolved. V was cut by 2 bases and J by 8 bases, with 9 bases left in between. The CDR3 contains 13 residues. Germline CDR1 reads SEHNR; CDR2 reads FQNEAQ (reference sequence). Here the CDR3 DNA reads TGTGCCAGCAGCTTATGGGAGTCCGAAAAACTGTTTTTT. This encodes CASSLWESEKLFF.

The chain carries TRBV6-1 and TRBJ2-2; 11 bases agree with TRBD2. From germline, CDR1 is MNHNS and CDR2 SASEGT. The CDR3 is 16 amino acids. After removal of 6 bases from V and 3 bases from J, the junction contained 6 bases not matched to a gene. The CDR3 nucleotides read TGTGCCAGCAGAGAAACTAGCGGGAGCGACACCGGGGAGCTGTTTTTT. It is translated as CASRETSGSDTGELFF.

With respect to this clonotype: Germline is not matched at one junction end, which may reflect a read error. This sequence joins TRBV20-1 and TRBJ2-3; 8 nucleotides match TRBD2. The CDR3 length is 14 residues. CDR1 and CDR2 from the germline V gene are DFQATT and SNEGSKA (reference sequence). CDR3 bases: TGCAGTGCGGCAAGACTAGCGAGCACAGATACGCCGTATTTT. Translating gives CSAARLASTDTPYF.

Comment on this clonotype: A much more abundant neighbour one base away suggests this may be a read error. The chain links TRBV3-1 to TRBJ1-1; D not resolved. Germline CDR1 is LGHDT and CDR2 is YNNKEL (reference sequence). The CDR3 runs to 13 residues. The V and J ends lost 4 bases and 7 bases respectively, with 13 bases between them. In DNA form, the CDR3 reads TGTGCCAGCAGCCTTAAGGTAGGGAGTGAAGCTTTCTTT. Amino acid sequence: CASSLKVGSEAFF.

This clonotype was seen more than once but under ten times. This sequence joins TRBV4-1 and TRBJ1-4; TRBD1 agrees at 9 bases. The CDR3 has 15 amino acids. Trimming removed 4 bases from V and 5 bases from J; junction bases left unmatched: 5. The germline gives CDR1 MGHRA, CDR2 YSYEKL. In DNA form, the CDR3 reads TGCGCCAGCAGCCGAATACAGGGGGCGAATGAAAAACTGTTTTTT. Translated: CASSRIQGANEKLFF.

In its sample, this clonotype was seen many times. This sequence joins TRBV4-2 and TRBJ1-1, with 8 bases matching TRBD1. The CDR3 runs to 17 residues. V trimming: 3 bases; J trimming: 2 bases; junction bases outside the gene matches: 11. Looked up from germline, CDR1 is LGHNA and CDR2 is YNFKEQ. The CDR3 reads CASSHGGAGGINTEAFF. CDR3 nucleotide sequence: TGTGCCAGCAGCCACGGAGGAGCAGGGGGCATAAACACTGAAGCTTTCTTT.

This clonotype was found many times. The chain carries TRBV20-1 and TRBJ1-1; TRBD1 matches 7 bases. The trim removed 5 bases at V and 5 bases at J, leaving 5 bases unmatched. This CDR3 comprises 12 residues. CDR1 DFQATT and CDR2 SNEGSKA come from the germline V gene (reference sequence). The CDR3 DNA is TGCAGTGCTTCCAGGGGGTGGACTGAAGCTTTCTTT. It specifies CSASRGWTEAFF.

The chain employs TRBV21-1 and TRBJ1-2; the table's D call of TRBD1 was not tested on the DNA. TRBV21-1 is assigned pseudogene status. This CDR3 is built from 15 residues. The CDR3 protein is CASSPRDRLRYGYTF. DNA of the CDR3: TGTGCCAGCAGCCCGCGGGACAGACTACGCTATGGCTACACCTTC.

In its sample, this clonotype was seen many times. The V and J genes are TRBV12-3 or TRBV12-4 and TRBJ2-6, with D perhaps being TRBD1 or TRBD2 (6 bases each). Trimming removed 7 bases at V and 1 base at J, with 17 bases between. This CDR3 comprises 17 residues. This CDR3 reads CASTEGGAGSGANVLTF. The CDR3 bases are TGTGCCAGCACGGAGGGGGGAGCAGGGTCTGGGGCCAACGTCCTGACTTTC.

This clonotype was observed a few times. The chain carries TRBV12-3 or TRBV12-4 and TRBJ1-2, with D tentatively TRBD1 (5 bases). The CDR3 spans 14 residues. Trimming removed 3 bases from V and 8 bases from J, with 16 bases in between. CDR3 in amino acids: CASSFLGTPGGYTF. CDR3 nucleotides: TGTGCCAGCAGTTTCTTGGGGACTCCCGGCGGCTACACCTTC.

This clonotype has only a few counts. This sequence joins TRBV4-2 and TRBJ2-7; perhaps TRBD2 as D (6 bases). The CDR3 runs 15 residues. CDR1 LGHNA and CDR2 YNFKEQ come from the germline V gene. Between the trimmed V and J ends, which lost 1 base and 2 bases, there was a span of 12 bases. DNA for the CDR3: TGTGCCAGCAGCCAAGGGGCTAGCGCAACCTACGAGCAGTACTTC. This gives the protein CASSQGASATYEQYF.

The CDR3, as DNA: TGTGCCAGCAGCTTAGAAACTAGTGCGGGGCAGTTCTTC. This encodes CASSLETSAGQFF. The J gene is TRBJ2-1, the V gene TRBV7-9, with D possibly being TRBD2 (5 bases). Germline CDR1 SEHNR, CDR2 FQNEAQ (reference sequence). This CDR3 is 13 amino acids long. V gave up 1 base and J gave up 12 bases, with 13 bases separating them. Based on the CDR3 plus reference TRBV7-9 and TRBJ2-1, the full variable domain is DTGVSQNPRHKITKRGQNVTFRCDPISEHNRLYWYRQTLGQGPEFLTYFQNEAQLEKSRLLSDRFSAERPKGSFSTLEIQRTEQGDSAMYLCASSLETSAGQFFGPGTRLTVL.

This clonotype has only a few counts. The V gene is TRBV30, the J gene TRBJ2-3; 8 nucleotides match TRBD1. Germline V gene sequence: CDR1 GTSNPN, CDR2 SVGIG (reference sequence). This CDR3 is 14 amino acids long. CDR3 sequence: CVSKDRDGTDTQYF. As DNA, the CDR3 is TGTGTCTCAAAGGACAGGGACGGCACAGATACGCAGTATTTT. Supplemented by reference TRBV30 and TRBJ2-3, the full variable domain reads SQTIHQWPATLVQPVGSPLSLECTVEGTSNPNLYWYRQAAGRGLQLLFYSVGIGQISSEVPQNLSASRPQDRQFILSSKKLLLSDSGFYLCVSKDRDGTDTQYFGPGTRLTVL.

The genes are TRBV4-3 and TRBJ1-3, with no clear D. The CDR3 runs to 17 residues. The germline CDR1 and CDR2 sequences are LGHNA and YSLEER. Trimming shortened V by 1 base and J by 1 base, and 14 bases separated the two germline ends. As DNA, the CDR3 is TGCGCCAGCAGCCAAGGGGCCCCCTCGGGTTCTGGAAACACCATATATTTT. Amino acids: CASSQGAPSGSGNTIYF.

This clonotype came up a few times. This rearrangement joins TRBV12-3 or TRBV12-4 to TRBJ1-1; D gene unclear. The V end lost 3 bases, the J end lost 1 base, and 6 bases lay between the germline ends. The CDR3 covers 13 residues. This chain's CDR3 is CASSFAGNTEAFF. The CDR3 DNA reads TGTGCCAGCAGTTTTGCAGGGAACACTGAAGCTTTCTTT.